This T cell receptor beta chain was profiled in a study of tumor-infiltrating lymphocytes in primary liver carcinoma. The CDR3 is 16 amino acids. The V and J ends lost 5 bases and 5 bases respectively, with 21 bases between them. The germline gives CDR1 SEHNR, CDR2 FQNEAQ (reference sequence). About this clonotype itself: The conserved phenylalanine or tryptophan is not found at the CDR3 terminus, so this likely reflects a read error.

Investigators took RNA and DNA out together from 20-30 mg of unsorted bulk tissue. A constant-region primer served to make TCR beta cDNA from approximately 490 ng total RNA. Slightly modified ARM-PCR with three nested multiplex PCR rounds yielded TCR beta libraries. The first two PCR rounds used TRBV1-TRBV30 primers with a Cbeta primer, roughly 10 cycles each. TCRdb ran MiXCR on the multiplex PCR reads and lists one entry per CDR3 protein. The data show around 29,000 distinct CDR3 sequences, around 78% seen once. The material sequenced was liver tumor tissue from sampling region 5. Subset indicated: tumor region T5, tumor centre. The chain joins TRBV7-9 to TRBJ1-2, with unresolved D. The sequence was obtained from a man between 35 and 55 years old with primary liver carcinoma and hepatitis B virus infection. CDR3: CASSPEGRLSPYGYTL. Written as DNA, the CDR3 is TGTGCCAGCAGCCCCGAGGGCAGGCTGTCACCGTATGGCTACACCTTG.